The 4 T cell receptor beta chains below were found in one sample sequenced in a study of radiation and T cells in renal cell carcinoma. Profiled with immunoSEQ multiplex PCR; TCRdb holds only in-frame clones, not every one. The table has some 150,000 clones, roughly 84% seen once. Noted time point: baseline pretreatment blood. Stated treatment: 15 Gy SBRT to primary tumor, nephrectomy 4 weeks later. Sequenced here: blood, sampled from a patient whose treatment included radiotherapy and nephrectomy. The receptors were gathered from a woman in her fifties or sixties with renal cell carcinoma.

V usage is TRBV7-2 and J usage is TRBJ1-2; no clear D. Germline lookup yields CDR1 SGHTA and CDR2 FQGNSA. The length of the CDR3 is 14 residues. Trimming cost V 0 bases and J 8 bases, with 13 bases left between them. The CDR3 region has the DNA TGTGCCAGCAGCTTAGCGGCAGATACTAGAGGCTACACCTTC. Amino acids: CASSLAADTRGYTF.

In its sample, this clone was seen a few times. At one of its ends the junction is not consistent with the germline gene, which may arise from a read error. The chain couples TRBV4-1 to TRBJ1-2; D is unclear. The CDR3 consists of 14 residues. Germline values: CDR1 MGHRA, CDR2 YSYEKL. CDR3 region: CASSHSESTLLDPF. The CDR3 DNA sequence: TGCGCCAGCAGCCACTCTGAATCGACCCTCTTAGACCCCTTC.

This chain's CDR3 is CASGQGAFMNTEAFF. CDR3 nucleotides: TGTGCCAGTGGACAGGGAGCCTTTATGAACACTGAAGCTTTCTTT. The rearrangement links TRBV5-4 to TRBJ1-1; 8 nucleotides align to TRBD1. The CDR3 covers 15 residues. Trimming took 8 bases from V and 0 from J; bases not matched to a gene: 9. CDR1 and CDR2 (germline): SGHNT, YYREEE (reference sequence). The whole variable domain, filled in from reference TRBV5-4 and TRBJ1-1, reads ETGVTQSPTHLIKTRGQQVTLRCSSQSGHNTVSWYQQALGQGPQFIFQYYREEENGRGNFPPRFSGLQFPNYSSELNVNALELDDSALYLCASGQGAFMNTEAFFGQGTRLTVV.

This chain joins TRBV5-1 and TRBJ1-3; perhaps TRBD1 as D (6 bases). Per the germline V gene, CDR1 is SGHRS and CDR2 is YFSETQ. This CDR3 has 15 amino acids. V was pared by 2 bases and J by 4 bases, with 13 bases between. CDR3 DNA sequence: TGCGCCAGCAGCTTACTTCAGGGGCCCGGAAACACCATATATTTT. Residues: CASSLLQGPGNTIYF.